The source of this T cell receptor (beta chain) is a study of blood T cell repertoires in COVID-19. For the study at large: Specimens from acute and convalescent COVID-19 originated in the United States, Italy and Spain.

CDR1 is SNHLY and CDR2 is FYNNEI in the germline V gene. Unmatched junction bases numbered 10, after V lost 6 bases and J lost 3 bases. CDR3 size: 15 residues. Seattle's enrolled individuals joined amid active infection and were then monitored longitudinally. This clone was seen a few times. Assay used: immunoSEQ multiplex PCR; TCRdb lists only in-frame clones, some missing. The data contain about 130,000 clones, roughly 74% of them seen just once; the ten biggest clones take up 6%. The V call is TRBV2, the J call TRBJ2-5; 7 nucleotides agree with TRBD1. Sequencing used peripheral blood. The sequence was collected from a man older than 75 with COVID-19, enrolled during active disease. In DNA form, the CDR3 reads TGTGCCAGCAGCCGAGGGACAGCCTCGAAAGAGACCCAGTACTTC. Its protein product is CASSRGTASKETQYF.